These 18 T cell receptor beta chains originate from one sample sequenced in a study of vaccination effects on CD4 cells after COVID-19. Researchers isolated CD4+ T cells once less than 13 days of culture had elapsed. Every participant took two doses of the BNT162b2 or mRNA-1273 vaccine. What these receptors recognize is not known. TCRdb keeps only in-frame clones here, not all; method: immunoSEQ multiplex PCR. The data contain some 47,000 clones, about three quarters of them singletons. The sample in question was CD4+ T cells from PBMCs cultured without peptide, obtained after COVID-19 vaccination. The source of these receptors is a human donor who received a COVID-19 vaccine.

The V gene is TRBV28, the J gene TRBJ2-1; 13 bases are a match to TRBD2. The germline V gene has CDR1 MDHEN and CDR2 SYDVKM. V was pared by 4 bases and J by 6 bases, with 3 bases of the junction left unmatched. The CDR3 spans 15 residues. Here the CDR3 reads CASSSTSGGINEQFF. The CDR3 nucleotides are TGTGCCAGCAGTTCGACTAGCGGGGGGATCAATGAGCAGTTCTTC.

The chain is built from TRBV28 and TRBJ1-5; D call uncertain. CDR1 and CDR2 from the germline V gene are MDHEN and SYDVKM. The CDR3 covers 17 residues. The V end lost 6 bases, the J end lost 0 bases, and 18 bases lay between the germline ends. CDR3 in amino acids: CASRSEGGWHSNQPQHF. As DNA, the CDR3 is TGTGCCAGCAGAAGCGAAGGCGGGTGGCATAGCAATCAGCCCCAGCATTTT. Using reference TRBV28 and TRBJ1-5 for the parts outside the CDR3, the full variable domain is DVKVTQSSRYLVKRTGEKVFLECVQDMDHENMFWYRQDPGLGLRLIYFSYDVKMKEKGDIPEGYSVSREKKERFSLILESASTNQTSMYLCASRSEGGWHSNQPQHFGDGTRLSIL.

The V call is TRBV9, the J call TRBJ1-1; the D gene is possibly TRBD1 (6 bases). CDR1 is SGDLS and CDR2 is YYNGEE in the germline V gene. The CDR3 totals 15 residues. V lost 0 bases, J lost 4 bases, and 13 bases lay in between. The CDR3 spells CASSVVGRGITEAFF. CDR3 sequence (DNA): TGTGCCAGCAGCGTAGTGGGCAGGGGTATCACTGAAGCTTTCTTT. Using reference TRBV9 and TRBJ1-1 for the parts outside the CDR3, the full variable domain is DSGVTQTPKHLITATGQRVTLRCSPRSGDLSVYWYQQSLDQGLQFLIQYYNGEERAKGNILERFSAQQFPDLHSELNLSSLELGDSALYFCASSVVGRGITEAFFGQGTRLTVV.

The CDR3 region has the DNA TGTGCCAGCTCACCAACCCAAGATACGCAGTATTTT. Translated, it gives CASSPTQDTQYF. The chain has TRBV18 and TRBJ2-3; D is unclear. CDR1 KGHSH and CDR2 LQKENI come from the germline V gene. The V end lost 2 bases, the J end lost 5 bases, and 5 bases lay between the germline ends. The CDR3 runs to 12 residues.

The chain joins TRBV5-5 to TRBJ1-2; maybe TRBD1 (6 bases). The germline V and J ends were trimmed by 0 bases and 4 bases, with 22 bases remaining between them. Germline CDR1 reads SGHKS; CDR2 reads YYEKEE (reference sequence). The CDR3 runs to 18 residues. The CDR3 is CASSLASTGTTTLYGYTF. The CDR3 region has the DNA TGTGCCAGCAGCTTGGCTTCTACCGGGACAACCACCCTCTATGGCTACACCTTC.

This rearrangement joins TRBV4-1 to TRBJ1-2, with D possibly matching TRBD1 (5 bases). Germline V lookup: CDR1 MGHRA, CDR2 YSYEKL. The length of the CDR3 is 14 residues. Trimming stripped 0 bases from V and 4 bases from J, with 9 bases between. Here the CDR3 reads CASSQEQGSYGYTF. CDR3 coding DNA: TGCGCCAGCAGCCAAGAGCAGGGAAGCTATGGCTACACCTTC.

This chain uses TRBV5-1 with TRBJ1-4; 9 bases line up with TRBD1. The J segment lost 0 bases and the V segment lost 3 bases, leaving 9 bases of the junction unmatched. The CDR3 extends over 18 amino acids. The germline gives CDR1 SGHRS, CDR2 YFSETQ. CDR3 nucleotides: TGCGCCAGCAGCTGGTTCGGGACAGGGCTGACAACTAATGAAAAACTGTTTTTT. Amino acids: CASSWFGTGLTTNEKLFF.

The chain is built from TRBV10-2 and TRBJ1-2, with 11 bases fitting TRBD1. V trimming: 2 bases; J trimming: 8 bases; junction bases outside the gene matches: 4. Looked up from germline, CDR1 is WSHSY and CDR2 is SAAADI. The CDR3 loop spans 14 amino acids. CDR3 region: CASSEVGTGGGYTF. DNA for the CDR3: TGCGCCAGCAGTGAGGTGGGGACAGGGGGAGGCTACACCTTC.

This chain connects TRBV7-9 to TRBJ2-5; either TRBD1 or TRBD2 may fit D (6 bases each). The CDR3 is made up of 14 amino acids. Between the trimmed V and J ends, which lost 0 bases and 4 bases, there was a span of 9 bases. The V gene's germline CDR1 is SEHNR and CDR2 FQNEAQ (reference sequence). The CDR3 protein is CASSLASGAETQYF. The DNA for the CDR3 is TGTGCCAGCAGCTTAGCGTCGGGGGCAGAGACCCAGTACTTC.

The chain has TRBV12-3 or TRBV12-4 and TRBJ2-2; D is unclear. The length of the CDR3 is 13 residues. With 6 bases removed from V and 2 bases from J, the gap between germline ends came to 7 bases. CDR3 bases: TGTGCCAGCAGCCCAATTAACACCGGGGAGCTGTTTTTT. This translates into CASSPINTGELFF.

As regards this clone: A junction boundary mismatches the germline segment, possibly from a read error. The V call is TRBV2, the J call TRBJ2-3, with 12 bases lining up with TRBD2. The CDR3 runs 15 residues. Looked up from germline, CDR1 is SNHLY and CDR2 is FYNNEI. The CDR3 sequence: CASTERTSGADTQYF. In nucleotides, the CDR3 is TGTGCCAGCACTGAACGGACTAGCGGGGCAGATACGCAGTATTTT.

The chain uses TRBV27 and TRBJ1-2; 7 nucleotides line up with TRBD1. The germline V gene encodes CDR1 MNHEY and CDR2 SMNVEV (reference sequence). The V and J ends lost 2 bases and 0 bases, in that order; junction bases with no gene match: 3. This CDR3 is 15 amino acids long. This chain's CDR3 is CASSLGQAANYGYTF. CDR3 coding DNA: TGTGCCAGCAGTTTAGGACAGGCTGCTAACTATGGCTACACCTTC.

The chain recombines TRBV5-1 with TRBJ2-1; 9 bases are shared with TRBD2. Germline assignment: CDR1 SGHRS and CDR2 YFSETQ. J was trimmed by 10 bases and V by 1 base; bases with no gene match: 12. The CDR3 runs to 16 residues. This chain's CDR3 is CASSLYWGLAGSEQFF. The DNA for the CDR3 is TGCGCCAGCAGCTTGTATTGGGGACTAGCAGGGTCGGAGCAGTTCTTC.

The table lists this clone with a few counts. The gene calls are TRBV6-5 and TRBJ2-7; 12 positions agree with TRBD2. CDR1 is MNHEY and CDR2 is SVGAGI in the germline V gene. V was pared by 6 bases and J by 4 bases, with 4 bases of the junction left unmatched. The CDR3 loop spans 14 amino acids. The DNA of the CDR3 is TGTGCCAGCAGCTGGACTAGCGGGGAATACGAGCAGTACTTC. Its protein is CASSWTSGEYEQYF.

The chain recombines TRBV10-3 with TRBJ1-1; perhaps TRBD1 as D (5 bases). In germline, CDR1 is ENHRY, CDR2 SYGVKD. The V end lost 4 bases, the J end lost 3 bases, and 12 bases lay between the germline ends. The CDR3 is made up of 14 amino acids. CDR3 loop: CAISVGGKDTEAFF. The CDR3 bases are TGTGCCATCAGTGTCGGGGGGAAAGACACTGAAGCTTTCTTT.

The gene calls are TRBV19 and TRBJ2-5, with 12 bases matching TRBD2. From germline, CDR1 is LNHDA and CDR2 SQIVND (reference sequence). The CDR3 has 17 residues. V lost 5 bases, J lost 4 bases, and 11 bases stayed unmatched. Written as DNA, the CDR3 is TGTGCCAGTAGTCTGAGGGCTAGCGGGGGGGCCGGAGAGACCCAGTACTTC. This codes for CASSLRASGGAGETQYF.

This chain connects TRBV4-1 to TRBJ2-7, with TRBD2 matching over 11 bases. Losses at the gene ends were 6 bases for V and 1 base for J; bases not matched to a gene: 14. The length of the CDR3 is 18 residues. In germline, CDR1 is MGHRA, CDR2 YSYEKL. CDR3 sequence: CASSPRTSGGPSSYEQYF. CDR3 bases: TGCGCCAGCAGTCCACGAACTAGCGGGGGCCCTTCTTCCTACGAGCAGTACTTC.

The rearrangement uses TRBV14 and TRBJ2-6; D remains ambiguous. Germline values: CDR1 SGHDN, CDR2 FVKESK. The CDR3 sequence is 16 residues long. V lost 0 bases and J 1 base, leaving 7 bases between the germline ends. This chain's CDR3 is CASSQDNWSGANVLTF. The CDR3, as DNA: TGTGCCAGCAGCCAAGATAATTGGTCTGGGGCCAACGTCCTGACTTTC.